This T cell receptor (beta chain) appears in the sequencing data of a study of Ad26.COV2.S vaccination and SARS-CoV-2 variants. Study-level points and caveats: Recipients of either vaccine or placebo displayed similar breadth of non-spike TCRs.

Indicated treatment: approximately 18 received Ad26.COV2.S at low or high dose, single or two shots; roughly five received placebo; per-sample allocation not given. On day 63 after the first injection, vaccine and placebo recipients gave samples. Repertoires were generated with immunoSEQ multiplex PCR, while TCRdb's copy carries only in-frame clones and drops some. Among around 450,000 clones listed, around 89% were seen once. The V gene end was trimmed by 4 bases and the J gene end by 2 bases; junction bases not matched to a gene: 7. This CDR3 contains 16 residues. Germline V gene lookup returns CDR1 MGHRA and CDR2 YSYEKL. A remark on this clone: Its antigen is currently unknown.

Sequences were derived from peripheral blood, sampled in a trial of Ad26.COV2.S vaccine versus placebo. The chain couples TRBV4-1 to TRBJ2-2, with 7 bases matching TRBD2. The TCR was taken from a person aged 18 to 59 who received the Ad26.COV2.S COVID-19 vaccine or a placebo. The CDR3, as DNA: TGCGCCAGCAGCCTCGGGACGGGACTAAACACCGGGGAGCTGTTTTTT. Translation gives CASSLGTGLNTGELFF.